This T cell receptor beta chain is drawn from a study of T cell repertoires in cytomegalovirus infection. TCRdb used MiXCR to reprocess the reads, holding one entry per CDR3 protein. The repertoire has hundreds of thousands of distinct CDR3 sequences, around 30% of them found once; the top ten carry about 14%. The CDR3 sequence is 13 residues long. The V gene's germline CDR1 is MNHEY and CDR2 SMNVEV (reference sequence). The V gene lost 5 bases and the J gene lost 7 bases, with 12 bases spanning the gap. Worth noting for this clonotype: Antigen unknown.

The rearrangement joins TRBV27 to TRBJ1-5; D remains ambiguous. Here the sequenced sample was cultured CD8+ T cells from PBMCs, taken from culture after CMV antigen stimulation. The receptor was derived from a human donor in good health (CMV status not recorded). Some clones in this sample may be carry-over from other donors' samples. CDR3 amino acids: CASSTNTGQPQHF. Written as DNA, the CDR3 is TGTGCCAGCAGTACAAACACGGGACAGCCCCAGCATTTT.